The sequence of this TCR beta chain was determined in a study of shared clonotypes between healthy human individuals. V shed 2 bases and J 1 base; nucleotides not matched to a gene: 8. The CDR3 contains 17 residues. CDR1 MDHEN and CDR2 SYDVKM come from the germline V gene. Some clones are missing from TCRdb's copy, which holds only in-frame ones; the method was immunoSEQ multiplex PCR. The sample holds fewer than 550,000 clones; 75% to 80% are singletons and the top ten take around 13%. The study enrolled healthy HIV-negative adults without recent acute infections or vaccinations as donors. In its sample, this clone was seen once.

The material sequenced was PBMCs. V and J are TRBV28 and TRBJ1-2; 9 nucleotides line up with TRBD1. The clonotype was recovered from a woman between 35 and 50 years old in good health. Some clones in this sample may be carry-over from other donors' samples. The CDR3 DNA reads as TGTGCCAGCAGTTTACGGCCGGGACAGGGAGATAACTATGGCTACACCTTC. This encodes CASSLRPGQGDNYGYTF.